The sequence of this T cell receptor beta chain was determined in a study of cytomegalovirus exposure and HLA in healthy donors. On the study more broadly: Across a few hundred genotyped donors, 81% landed in the Caucasian-associated ancestry cluster. Study-level results: Fewer than 20,000 TCR beta sequences were associated with HLA alleles at 0.05 false discovery rate in a later analysis. A highly shared variant cluster was judged a likely technical artifact.

13 Jbeta primers and 60 Vbeta primers were used for the PCR. Profiled with immunoSEQ multiplex PCR; TCRdb holds only in-frame clones, not every one. This repertoire shows some 200,000 clones, 84% found once; its top ten account for 2% to 3%. Remarks on this clone: Its antigen is unidentified.

The CDR3 loop spans 14 amino acids. The germline V gene has CDR1 SEHNR and CDR2 FQNEAQ (reference sequence). Germline trimming cut 5 bases from V and 5 bases from J; bases unmatched to any gene: 4. Sequencing was done on a sample of PBMCs. V is TRBV7-9 and J is TRBJ2-1; 9 nucleotides align to TRBD1. This sequence originates from a woman aged 45-65 years in good health and CMV-seropositive. For the CDR3, the DNA is TGTGCCAGCAGCCCCGGGACAGGGAACAATGAGCAGTTCTTC. This gives the protein CASSPGTGNNEQFF.